This TCR beta chain was recorded in a study of blood T cell repertoires in COVID-19. Some clones are missing from TCRdb's copy, which holds only in-frame ones; the method was immunoSEQ multiplex PCR. The table shows 200,000 to 300,000 clones, with approximately 89% occurring only once. In this sample, this clone turned up once. V trimming: 5 bases; J trimming: 3 bases; junction bases outside the gene matches: 5. CDR3 length: 15 amino acids. Germline V CDR1 and CDR2: SGHTA, FQGNSA. The chain recombines TRBV7-2 with TRBJ2-7, with TRBD2 matching 12 bases. Specimen: peripheral blood. The receptor was derived from a woman in her forties or fifties with acute or convalescent COVID-19. The CDR3 DNA sequence: TGTGCCAGCAGCCCGACTAGCGGGAGATTCTACGAGCAGTACTTC. The encoded protein is CASSPTSGRFYEQYF.